These T cell receptor beta chains were read from a single sample in a study of identical twins. Each CDR3 protein gets one entry after TCRdb re-called the 5' RACE reads with MiXCR. The sample shows approximately 1.8 million distinct CDR3 sequences, roughly 35% of them seen only once. The sample taken for sequencing was cord blood. The receptors stem from a newborn girl in good health. The CDR3 runs from the conserved cysteine through the conserved F or W. A D gene is named only where the DNA matches it firmly. Clone size is stated in some rows and not others, as once, few, many or a class when expanded.

.,TRBV12-3/TRBV12-4,.,TRBJ1-2,TGTGCCAGCAGTCAACAGGTGGCTAGGGACTATGGCTACACCTTC,CASSQQVARDYGYTF
few,TRBV4-2,TRBD2,TRBJ2-1,TGTGCCAGCAGCCATTACGGGACTAGCGGGAGCAATGAGCAGTTCTTC,CASSHYGTSGSNEQFF
.,TRBV2,.,TRBJ1-4,TGTGCCAGCAGTGTCAGGGTCCCTAATGAAAAACTGTTTTTT,CASSVRVPNEKLFF
.,TRBV20-1,.,TRBJ2-3,TGCAGTGCTAGTAGCAGGTACACAGATACGCAGTATTTT,CSASSRYTDTQYF
few,TRBV29-1,TRBD1,TRBJ2-3,TGCAGCGTATACCGAGGACAGGGAACCACAGATACGCAGTATTTT,CSVYRGQGTTDTQYF
.,TRBV29-1,TRBD2,TRBJ2-1,TGCAGCGTTGAGGCTAGCGGGAGAAAATGGGATGAGCAGTTCTTC,CSVEASGRKWDEQFF
.,TRBV10-3,.,TRBJ2-7,TGTGCCATCTCTCGTGAGTACGAGCAGTACTTC,CAISREYEQYF
.,TRBV20-1,TRBD1,TRBJ2-1,TGCAGTGCAACTGCCGGGACAGACACCTACAATGAGCAGTTCTTC,CSATAGTDTYNEQFF
few,TRBV7-2,TRBD2,TRBJ2-3,TGTGCCAGCAGCTTAGAATGGACTAGCGGGAGATATACGCAGTATTTT,CASSLEWTSGRYTQYF
few,TRBV24-1,.,TRBJ2-1,TGTGCCACCAGTGAGGACACCTACAATGAGCAGTTCTTC,CATSEDTYNEQFF
few,TRBV6-5,.,TRBJ1-3,TGTGCCAGCAGTTACTCGAGGCAGGGCTCTGGAAACACCATATATTTT,CASSYSRQGSGNTIYF
.,TRBV28,TRBD1,TRBJ1-3,TGTGCCAGCACCCCAGGGGGCTCTGGAAACACCATATATTTT,CASTPGGSGNTIYF
.,TRBV3-1,TRBD2,TRBJ2-5,TGTGCCAGCAGCCCTGGACTAGCGGGAGTCTCCAGCTCCTACAATGAGCAGTACTTC,CASSPGLAGVSSSYNEQYF
.,TRBV25-1,.,TRBJ2-3,TGTGCCAGCAGCCAACCCAGGTTGGGCACAGATACGCAGTATTTT,CASSQPRLGTDTQYF
.,TRBV6-6,.,TRBJ2-7,TGTGCCAGCAGTTACTCTTCAGGGGCCTGCGAGCAGTACTTC,CASSYSSGACEQYF
.,TRBV7-9,TRBD1,TRBJ2-3,TGTGCCAGCAGCTCGGACAGGGTGAGCGATACGCAGTATTTT,CASSSDRVSDTQYF
.,TRBV15,.,TRBJ2-1,TGTGCCACCAGCAGAGACCCCGCTAGGTTTGGGAATGAGCAGTTCTTC,CATSRDPARFGNEQFF
once,TRBV11-2,.,TRBJ2-3,TGTGCCAGCAGCTTTCTTGGCGGACGCACAGATACGCAGTATTTT,CASSFLGGRTDTQYF
few,TRBV6-1,TRBD1,TRBJ1-6,TGTGCCAGCAGTGAAGCGGGACAGGGTTCACCCCTCCACTTT,CASSEAGQGSPLHF
.,TRBV20-1,TRBD1,TRBJ1-6,TGCAGTGCTACCGGACAGGGAGGGACACCCCTCCACTTT,CSATGQGGTPLHF
many,TRBV15,.,TRBJ2-3,TGTGCCACCAGCAGAGAAGGAGATACGCAGTATTTT,CATSREGDTQYF
.,TRBV29-1,.,TRBJ1-1,TGCAGCGTTGATGAAGGGGGGACTGAAGCTTTCTTT,CSVDEGGTEAFF
few,TRBV7-9,TRBD1,TRBJ1-1,TGTGCCAGCAGCTTGGGACAGGACGCTTTCTTT,CASSLGQDAFF
.,TRBV20-1,.,TRBJ2-3,TGCAGTGCCCGTTTCTCTCCGGGACCTCGGCCAGATACGCAGTATTTT,CSARFSPGPRPDTQYF
.,TRBV10-2,TRBD1,TRBJ1-6,TGCGCCAGCAGTGAGTCGCGGGACAGGCTTTCACCCCTCCACTTT,CASSESRDRLSPLHF
.,TRBV24-1,TRBD1,TRBJ2-1,TGTGCCACCAGTGACCCAACGGGGACAGGGACCCACAATGAGCAGTTCTTC,CATSDPTGTGTHNEQFF
many,TRBV10-3,TRBD1,TRBJ2-1,TGTGCCATCAGGGGGACAGGGATGAATGAGCAGTTCTTC,CAIRGTGMNEQFF
.,TRBV6-1,TRBD1,TRBJ1-4,TGTGCCAGCAGTGAAGACAGGGGAGCAGCTAATGAAAAACTGTTTTTT,CASSEDRGAANEKLFF
few,TRBV20-1,.,TRBJ2-7,TGCAGTGCTAGTTGGGCGACCGAGCAGTACTTC,CSASWATEQYF